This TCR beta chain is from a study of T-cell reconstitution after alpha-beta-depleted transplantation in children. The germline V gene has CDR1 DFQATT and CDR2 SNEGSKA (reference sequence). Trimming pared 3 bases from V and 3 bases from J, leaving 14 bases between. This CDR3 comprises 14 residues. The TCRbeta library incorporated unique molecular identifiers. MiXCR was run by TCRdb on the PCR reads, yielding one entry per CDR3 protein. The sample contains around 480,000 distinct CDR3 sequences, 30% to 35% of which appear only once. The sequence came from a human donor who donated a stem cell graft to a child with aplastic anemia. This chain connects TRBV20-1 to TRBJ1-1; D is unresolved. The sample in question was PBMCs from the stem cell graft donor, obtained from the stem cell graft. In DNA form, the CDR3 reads TGCAGTGCTAGTTCCCAAACAAAGGACACTGAAGCTTTCTTT. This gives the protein CSASSQTKDTEAFF.